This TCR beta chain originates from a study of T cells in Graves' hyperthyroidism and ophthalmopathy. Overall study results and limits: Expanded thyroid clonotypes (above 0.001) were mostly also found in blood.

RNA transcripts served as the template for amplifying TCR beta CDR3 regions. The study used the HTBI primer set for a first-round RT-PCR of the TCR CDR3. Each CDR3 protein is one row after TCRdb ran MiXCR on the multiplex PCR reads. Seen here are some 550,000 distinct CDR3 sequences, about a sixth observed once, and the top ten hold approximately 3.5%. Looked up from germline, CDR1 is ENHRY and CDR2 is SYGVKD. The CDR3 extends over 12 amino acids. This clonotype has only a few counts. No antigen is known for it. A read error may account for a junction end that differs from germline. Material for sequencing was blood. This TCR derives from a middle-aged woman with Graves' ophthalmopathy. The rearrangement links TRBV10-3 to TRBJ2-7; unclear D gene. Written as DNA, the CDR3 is TGTGCCTTCAGGACGGAAGGCTACGAGCAGTACTTC. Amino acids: CAFRTEGYEQYF.